These 20 T cell receptor beta chains were sequenced from one sample in a study of OX40 agonist ivuxolimab in advanced cancers. The library relied on the immunoSEQ multiplex PCR assay. The table comes from immuneACCESS by way of TCRdb, which keeps in-frame sequences with V and J called. Part of the clones is missing from these tables; in studies checked, under half for an unresolved V gene and the rest for unknown reasons. The sample includes about 94,000 clones, with over 75% observed a single time. Of the sample, under 0.35% falls within the top ten clones. The sample was CD4+ or CD8+ T cells sorted from blood, taken in a trial of the OX40 agonist ivuxolimab. Every receptor here comes from an adult with an advanced solid tumor such as melanoma, head and neck, liver or kidney cancer.

The chain joins TRBV15 to TRBJ2-1; D uncertain. This CDR3 region has 13 residues. Germline CDR1 and CDR2: LNHNV and YYDKDF (reference sequence). V was shortened by 3 bases and J by 12 bases, with 15 bases between the two germline ends. CDR3 bases: TGTGCCACCAGCAGGGGTGGGCCCCCCGCGCAGTTCTTC. It translates to CATSRGGPPAQFF.

V and J are TRBV5-1 and TRBJ1-1; a possible D gene is TRBD1 (5 bases). Germline CDR1 is SGHRS and CDR2 is YFSETQ. Between the trimmed V and J ends, which lost 4 bases and 1 base, there was a span of 11 bases. The CDR3 extends over 14 amino acids. DNA for the CDR3: TGCGCCAGCAGCACGGGGACGGGGAACACTGAAGCTTTCTTT. It encodes CASSTGTGNTEAFF. The complete variable domain, with remaining parts taken from reference TRBV5-1 and TRBJ1-1, reads KAGVTQTPRYLIKTRGQQVTLSCSPISGHRSVSWYQQTPGQGLQFLFEYFSETQRNKGNFPGRFSGRQFSNSRSEMNVSTLELGDSALYLCASSTGTGNTEAFFGQGTRLTVV.

For the CDR3, the DNA is TGTGCCAGCAGTTACGACCTGACCCAGTACTTC. Protein: CASSYDLTQYF. This chain links TRBV6-5 with TRBJ2-5; D is ambiguous. With 2 bases removed from V and 7 bases from J, the gap between germline ends came to 5 bases. This CDR3 has 11 amino acids. Per germline, CDR1 MNHEY and CDR2 SVGAGI.

This clone has just a few counts. The CDR3, as DNA: TGTGCCACCAGCAGGGGAGGTGCGGTCCCCCAGAGGGAGACCCAGTACTTC. Residues: CATSRGGAVPQRETQYF. The chain uses TRBV15 and TRBJ2-5; TRBD2 might be the D (6 bases). V lost 3 bases, J lost 5 bases, and 22 bases lay in between. Germline assignment: CDR1 LNHNV and CDR2 YYDKDF (reference sequence). CDR3 size: 17 residues.

The chain uses TRBV1 and TRBJ1-2; the table gives TRBD1 as D, unverified against the DNA. TRBV1 is a pseudogene. The CDR3 extends over 14 amino acids. The CDR3 bases are TGCACCAGCACCCCAGGACGGACAATCTATGGCTACACCTTC. Translation gives CTSTPGRTIYGYTF.

This clone has only one observation. The chain joins TRBV4-1 to TRBJ2-3; weak D call: TRBD2 (7 bases). The CDR3 loop spans 14 amino acids. Germline V gives CDR1 MGHRA, CDR2 YSYEKL. Trimming removed 1 base at V and 6 bases at J, with 11 bases between. CDR3 sequence: CASSQVGRGDTQYF. The CDR3 region has the DNA TGCGCCAGCAGCCAAGTTGGGAGGGGGGATACGCAGTATTTT.

The V gene is TRBV2, the J gene TRBJ1-1; D is unclear. The germline V gene encodes CDR1 SNHLY and CDR2 FYNNEI. The CDR3 has 14 residues. V lost 6 bases, J lost 3 bases, and 14 bases lay in between. DNA of the CDR3: TGTGCCAGCAGGCGCGGAGATTGGGACACTGAAGCTTTCTTT. Translated: CASRRGDWDTEAFF.

The chain employs TRBV6-5 and TRBJ1-5; D unclear. CDR3 size: 14 residues. V was shortened by 8 bases and J by 3 bases, with 14 bases between the two germline ends. CDR1 and CDR2 (germline): MNHEY, SVGAGI. CDR3 residues: CASGQRWTNQPQHF. The CDR3 DNA reads TGTGCCAGCGGGCAAAGATGGACCAATCAGCCCCAGCATTTT.

This chain links TRBV7-2 with TRBJ2-3, with D uncertain. The CDR3 is made up of 12 amino acids. Deletions cut 5 bases from V and 0 bases from J, with 3 bases between. In germline, CDR1 is SGHTA, CDR2 FQGNSA. CDR3 sequence (DNA): TGTGCCAGCAGCCCGAGCACAGATACGCAGTATTTT. It is translated as CASSPSTDTQYF. Supplemented by reference TRBV7-2 and TRBJ2-3, the full variable domain reads GAGVSQSPSNKVTEKGKDVELRCDPISGHTALYWYRQSLGQGLEFLIYFQGNSAPDKSGLPSDRFSAERTGGSVSTLTIQRTQQEDSAVYLCASSPSTDTQYFGPGTRLTVL.

This chain connects TRBV5-8 to TRBJ1-6; 8 bases are a match to TRBD1. The CDR3 sequence is 16 residues long. Germline values: CDR1 SGHTS, CDR2 YDEGEE. J gave up 0 bases and V 2 bases, and 1 base lay outside the gene matches. In DNA form, the CDR3 reads TGTGCCAGCAGCTTACAGGGGGGCTCCTATAATTCACCCCTCCACTTT. Encoded protein: CASSLQGGSYNSPLHF. Using reference TRBV5-8 and TRBJ1-6 for the parts outside the CDR3, the full variable domain is EAGVTQSPTHLIKTRGQQATLRCSPISGHTSVYWYQQALGLGLQFLLWYDEGEERNRGNFPPRFSGRQFPNYSSELNVNALELEDSALYLCASSLQGGSYNSPLHFGNGTRLTVT.

The chain has TRBV6-1 and TRBJ1-5, with a possible D match to TRBD1 (5 bases). Trimming left V 3 bases short and J 4 bases short, with 13 bases between. Germline lookup yields CDR1 MNHNS and CDR2 SASEGT. The CDR3 has 15 residues. CDR3 loop: CASSDFRGGNQPQHF. CDR3 DNA sequence: TGTGCCAGCAGTGATTTTAGGGGTGGGAATCAGCCCCAGCATTTT.

The chain has TRBV5-1 and TRBJ2-3; possible D gene TRBD2, 6 bases. This CDR3 is built from 16 residues. The V gene lost 0 bases and the J gene lost 1 base, with 12 bases spanning the gap. Germline V CDR1 and CDR2: SGHRS, YFSETQ. The CDR3 sequence: CASSLGTGVRTDTQYF. CDR3 DNA sequence: TGCGCCAGCAGCTTGGGTACGGGGGTCCGCACAGATACGCAGTATTTT.

The rearrangement joins TRBV5-1 to TRBJ1-1; D is ambiguous. The V end lost 0 bases, the J end lost 1 base, and 10 bases lay between the germline ends. The CDR3 totals 15 residues. Germline values: CDR1 SGHRS, CDR2 YFSETQ. The DNA for the CDR3 is TGCGCCAGCAGCTTGGATGGAGTTTGGAACACTGAAGCTTTCTTT. Translated, it gives CASSLDGVWNTEAFF.

V and J are TRBV7-2 and TRBJ2-7, with TRBD1 matching over 8 bases. Unmatched junction bases numbered 18, after V lost 5 bases and J lost 3 bases. The germline V gene has CDR1 SGHTA and CDR2 FQGNSA. The CDR3 spans 18 residues. The CDR3 DNA follows: TGTGCCAGCAGCCGTGACCTACTTGGACAGGGACGAGACTACGAGCAGTACTTC. Amino acid sequence: CASSRDLLGQGRDYEQYF.

The V and J genes are TRBV7-8 and TRBJ2-1; 13 bases map to TRBD2. CDR1 and CDR2 from the germline V gene are SGHVS and FQNEAQ. Trimming cost V 5 bases and J 0 bases; bases outside gene matches: 19. This CDR3 comprises 22 residues. For the CDR3, the DNA is TGTGCCAGCAGCCCGTATCGCCCCACCGGGACTAGCGGGGTCAGCTCCTACAATGAGCAGTTCTTC. Translation gives CASSPYRPTGTSGVSSYNEQFF.

The chain combines TRBV6-5 with TRBJ2-1; D call uncertain. From germline, CDR1 is MNHEY and CDR2 SVGAGI. The germline V and J ends were trimmed by 4 bases and 5 bases, with 12 bases remaining between them. CDR3 length equals 14 residues. CDR3 nucleotides: TGTGCCAGCAGTTCCACCGGACGCGACAATGAGCAGTTCTTC. Encoded protein: CASSSTGRDNEQFF.

The genes are TRBV29-1 and TRBJ2-7; D remains unclear. The V and J ends lost 0 bases and 4 bases respectively, with 10 bases between them. Germline V CDR1 and CDR2: SQVTM, ANQGSEA. The CDR3 spans 13 residues. The CDR3: CSVEERVTYEQYF. As DNA, the CDR3 is TGCAGCGTTGAAGAAAGGGTTACGTACGAGCAGTACTTC.

V is TRBV7-8 and J is TRBJ2-7; the match to TRBD2 covers 8 bases. This CDR3 is built from 16 residues. With V trimmed by 5 bases and J by 2 bases, 11 bases remained unmatched. Germline assignment: CDR1 SGHVS and CDR2 FQNEAQ. This CDR3 reads CASSPRGRGAAYEQYF. In DNA form, the CDR3 reads TGTGCCAGCAGCCCTCGTGGGCGGGGGGCCGCCTACGAGCAGTACTTC.

CDR3 region: CASRVGSNQPQHF. CDR3 in DNA: TGCGCCAGCAGAGTAGGGAGCAATCAGCCCCAGCATTTT. The J gene is TRBJ1-5, the V gene TRBV10-2, with no clear D. V lost 6 bases to trimming and J lost 1 base, with 7 bases between them. The V gene's germline CDR1 is WSHSY and CDR2 SAAADI. The CDR3 length is 13 residues.

The CDR3 protein is CASRLAGGGTDTQYF. In DNA form, the CDR3 reads TGTGCCAGCAGACTAGCGGGGGGCGGCACAGATACGCAGTATTTT. V and J are TRBV7-2 and TRBJ2-3, with TRBD2 matching over 12 bases. From germline, CDR1 is SGHTA and CDR2 FQGNSA. Trimming cost V 6 bases and J 1 base; bases outside gene matches: 2. CDR3 length: 15 residues.